Here is one T cell receptor (beta chain) with its context. These data are taken from a study of control samples from healthy donors and cancer patients. Data came from immunoSEQ multiplex PCR; TCRdb stores just in-frame clones and leaves some out. The table lists 100,000 to 150,000 clones, more than 85% of them singletons, with less than 9.5% in the top ten. The germline V gene encodes CDR1 ENHRY and CDR2 SYGVKD. The CDR3 length is 16 residues. V shed 5 bases, J shed 0 bases, and the junction held 3 bases outside the gene matches. The clonotype comes from a woman under 30 in good health. The chain joins TRBV10-3 to TRBJ2-6, with 8 bases matching TRBD2. The sequenced sample was blood. The CDR3 is CAISTAGGSGANVLTF. The CDR3 DNA sequence: TGTGCCATCAGTACCGCGGGGGGCTCTGGGGCCAACGTCCTGACTTTC.